These T cell receptor beta chains were read from a single sample in a study of T cells in Graves' hyperthyroidism and ophthalmopathy. TCRdb called the multiplex PCR reads again in MiXCR, with one record for every CDR3 protein. The data hold 450,000 to 500,000 distinct CDR3 sequences, with about 20% observed a single time. Sequencing input: blood. These receptors came from a woman in her 70s with Graves' ophthalmopathy. Both conserved end residues are part of each CDR3. The D gene is left open where the match is weak. The listing skips clone size in some rows; elsewhere it reads once, few, many or a size class.

TRBV27,.,.,TRBJ1-3,TGTGCCAGCAGTCAAGTGAGGGGAAACACCATATATTTT,CASSQVRGNTIYF
TRBV12-3/TRBV12-4,TRBD1,.,TRBJ1-6,TGTGCCAGCAGTTCGACAGGGGCGCATTCACCCCTCCACTTT,CASSSTGAHSPLHF
TRBV30,.,few,TRBJ2-7,TGTGCCTGGAGTCACGGAGGCTCCTACGAGCAGTACTTC,CAWSHGGSYEQYF
TRBV7-2,.,many,TRBJ1-2,TGTGCCAGCAGCCTCAGGACCGCCGGGACTGCCTTGGGGGGCTACACCTTC,CASSLRTAGTALGGYTF
TRBV6-1,.,.,TRBJ2-2,TGTGCCAGCAGGCGACCTCCCGGGGAGCTGTTTTTT,CASRRPPGELFF
TRBV20-1,TRBD2,.,TRBJ2-3,TGCAGTGCTCATCCCCGACTAGCGGGAGGGGGAGATACGCAGTATTTT,CSAHPRLAGGGDTQYF
TRBV6-5,.,many,TRBJ1-1,TGTGCCAGCAGTTACTCGACAGCCGAAGCTTTCTTT,CASSYSTAEAFF
TRBV28,TRBD1,.,TRBJ1-1,TGTGCCAGCAAAACCCGACAGGGTGGTGGGACTGAAGCTTTTTTT,CASKTRQGGGTEAFF
TRBV19,.,few,TRBJ1-5,TGTGCCAGTAGTATAGGCATAGCGGCCAGATCCAATCAGCCCCAGCATTTT,CASSIGIAARSNQPQHF
TRBV4-1,TRBD2,.,TRBJ2-2,TGCGCCAGCAGCCAAGTACTTCGGTGGGCTAGCGGGAGTACCGGGGAGCTGTTTTTT,CASSQVLRWASGSTGELFF
TRBV3-1,.,few,TRBJ2-1,TGTGCCAGCAGCCATGACATCCATGAGCAGTTCTTC,CASSHDIHEQFF
TRBV27,.,few,TRBJ2-5,TGTGCCAGCAGTCCCCTCCCCCCACGAGGGTTGGAAGAGACCCAGTACTTC,CASSPLPPRGLEETQYF
TRBV6-2/TRBV6-3,.,many,TRBJ2-7,TGTGCCAGCAGTTATAGGCGAGAAAGCGGTTATAGCTCCTACGAGCAGTACTTC,CASSYRRESGYSSYEQYF
TRBV6-1,.,.,TRBJ2-1,TGTGCCAGCAGGCCCAGTCGCTACAATGAGCAGTTCTTC,CASRPSRYNEQFF
TRBV7-8,.,.,TRBJ2-3,TGCGCCAGCAGCCAAGCACTAGCCCCCACAGATACGCAGTATTTT,CASSQALAPTDTQYF
TRBV27,TRBD2,.,TRBJ2-1,TGTGCCAGCACCCCGGGACTAGGGGTCTCGTCCTACAATGAGCAGTTCTTC,CASTPGLGVSSYNEQFF
TRBV7-2,TRBD2,.,TRBJ2-7,TGTGCCAGCAGCTTTGGACTAGCGGGAGGAAGCGAGCAGTACTTC,CASSFGLAGGSEQYF
TRBV6-1,.,.,TRBJ2-1,TGTGCCAGCAGCGGAAGATACAATGAGCAGTTCTTC,CASSGRYNEQFF
TRBV6-5,.,few,TRBJ1-1,TGTGCCAGCAGTTACTTTGGGGGAGAAGCTTTCTTT,CASSYFGGEAFF
TRBV5-1,.,few,TRBJ2-1,TGCGCCAGCAGCTTCATACAGGGGAGGGTCTACAATGAGCAGTTCTTC,CASSFIQGRVYNEQFF
TRBV28,.,many,TRBJ1-5,TGTGCCAGCACTGAACGGGGGGGGCGATTGAGTCAGCCCCAGCATTTT,CASTERGGRLSQPQHF
TRBV20-1,.,.,TRBJ1-6,TGCAGTCTTACCAGTATCGGGATCCTGAATTCACCCCTCCACTTT,CSLTSIGILNSPLHF
TRBV10-1,.,.,TRBJ2-1,TGCGCCAGCAGTGGAGTCCAGACGGTGAGCTCCTACAATGAGCAGTTCTTC,CASSGVQTVSSYNEQFF
TRBV4-2,.,many,TRBJ2-2,TGTGCCAGCAGCCAAGCGGGGACCGGGGAGCTGTTTTTT,CASSQAGTGELFF
TRBV11-2,.,.,TRBJ1-2,TGTGCCAGCAGCTTAGGTCGGGGACCTAACTATGGCTACACCTTC,CASSLGRGPNYGYTF
TRBV6-1,TRBD1,many,TRBJ1-6,TGTGCCAGCAGTAGGACAGGGGGGAATTCACCCCTCCACTTT,CASSRTGGNSPLHF
TRBV6-5,TRBD2,few,TRBJ2-1,TGTGCCAGCAGTTACATAACTAGCGGGAGGGCCAATGAGCAGTTCTTC,CASSYITSGRANEQFF
TRBV6-2/TRBV6-3,TRBD1,few,TRBJ1-5,TGTGCCAGCAGTTACGTGGGACAGGGTGTTCAGCCCCAGCATTTT,CASSYVGQGVQPQHF